This T cell receptor beta chain was captured by sequencing in a study of response to subunit inactivated influenza vaccine. A single record per CDR3 protein comes from TCRdb applying MiXCR to the RT-PCR reads. This table has about 570,000 distinct CDR3 sequences, approximately 10% appearing once. V gave up 2 bases and J gave up 4 bases, with 11 bases separating them. This CDR3 region has 15 residues. CDR1 is MNHEY, CDR2 SVGEGT, per germline. This sample was also put to use in a study of T cells expressing NK-cell markers. As reported in that work: Researchers built TCR beta cDNA using 5'RACE template switching with UMIs. Within several experiments, an anti-gamma-delta TCR antibody kept the sorting limited to alpha-beta TCR T cells.

The sequencing here drew on PBMCs from blood, taken on the day of vaccination. This chain connects TRBV6-2 or TRBV6-3 to TRBJ2-2; the D is unclear. The source of this sequence is a man in his forties or fifties who received an inactivated influenza vaccine. CDR3 nucleotide sequence: TGTGCCAGCAGTTACGCTAGTTCTGGCACCGGGGAGCTGTTTTTT. It encodes CASSYASSGTGELFF.